This entry concerns a single T cell receptor (beta chain). Antigen: not known. The CDR3 ends on some other residue instead of the conserved phenylalanine or tryptophan, so this is likely a read error. The DNA is omitted, as the CDR3 cannot be located on it reliably, and the CDR3 follows TCRdb's listing. The time point here: after preoperative PTX-NDP chemotherapy. Preoperative chemotherapy with paclitaxel-nedaplatin was given to patients before surgery. TCRdb processed the PCR reads anew with MiXCR; each CDR3 protein has one entry. The sample includes around 9,700 distinct CDR3 sequences, roughly 59% of them seen just once. The V gene's germline CDR1 is WNHNN and CDR2 SYGVQD (reference sequence). The CDR3 is 16 amino acids long, termini counted. This sample stems from a study of esophageal squamous cell carcinoma under preoperative chemotherapy. Study in general: Both tumor-infiltrating lymphocytes and peripheral blood T cells had their TCR repertoires profiled.

Study observations and caveats: Paclitaxel-nedaplatin therapy caused immediate, substantial clonotype frequency changes.

The receptor comes from a human donor with esophageal squamous cell carcinoma. The donor label of this sample is uncertain. The genes are TRBV10-1 and TRBJ2-3; the table's D call, TRBD2, has no DNA check behind it. The specimen was obtained from a patient given preoperative chemotherapy. CDR3 protein: CASPAGSGAGLGKAVG.